The T cell receptor (beta chain) under discussion was sequenced for a study of blood T cell repertoires in COVID-19. Looking at the study overall: The United States, Italy and Spain supplied acute and convalescent COVID-19 samples.

Trimming took 8 bases from V and 3 from J, leaving 18 bases between them. The V gene's germline CDR1 is MNHEY and CDR2 SVGAGI. This CDR3 has 15 residues. Source study methods: Cell counts per sample came from amplifying reference gene primers. Using immunoSEQ multiplex PCR, the repertoire was profiled, and TCRdb retains in-frame clones only, with some absent. The V and J calls and clone size were taken over from that table, and D and trimming were inferred from the DNA. The data contain about 98,000 clones, 84% of them singletons. The sample taken for sequencing was peripheral blood. The receptor's source is a human donor in a cohort sampled during active COVID-19. The rearrangement joins TRBV6-5 to TRBJ2-3; TRBD2 might be the D (5 bases). The CDR3 protein is CASGKRGLMTDTQYF. The CDR3 coding sequence is TGTGCCAGCGGCAAGAGAGGACTGATGACAGATACGCAGTATTTT.